This TCR beta chain was recorded in a study of blood T cell repertoires in COVID-19 (dated by TCRdb to between 2020 and 2021). Regarding the research as a whole: Collaborator samples came from the United States, Italy and Spain and covered acute and convalescent phases of COVID-19. The material from the prospective study consisted of cDNA or gDNA derived from T cells, B-cell-depleted T cells, or PBMCs. Deeply sampled blood TCRbeta repertoires from subjects exposed to, actively infected with, or recovered from COVID-19 were included in the dataset. The repertoires were made available in a free public database intended to serve as a resource for research on the immune response to SARS-CoV-2. Samples were obtained from the ongoing ImmuneRACE study (first 160 participants) and from some 1,200 subjects provided by 6 global collaborators. Sample metadata almost always included a de-identified subject ID, COVID-19 status, age in years and sex. HLA class I and class II types, where available, came from metadata supplied by the sample provider rather than from assay-based typing. The paper as a whole reports these results and caveats: The quantity of clinical and demographic metadata differed by source and by participant and was supplied without curation.

TCRbeta CDR3 regions were amplified from genomic DNA using the immunoSEQ Assay, a bias-controlled multiplex PCR. Under the source paper's analysis protocol: Within the assay, amplification of reference gene primers was used to estimate how many nucleated cells each sample contained. To quantify the absolute abundance of each unique TCRbeta CDR3 rearrangement, sequence reads were collapsed and filtered. Productive Simpson clonality was computed per sample as the square root of Simpson's diversity index over productive rearrangements. TCRdb retrieved this table from immuneACCESS and kept in-frame rearrangements only. Not all clones are present; in checked studies, unresolved V genes account for under half, and no reason is known for the remainder. D and trimming come from the DNA, and the V and J calls and clone size come from that table. The sample table shows about 240,000 clones, and 87% are seen once. Together, the top ten hold just over 2.5% of the sample.

In the prospective study, participants were 18 to 89 years old, resided in 24 geographic areas of the United States, and were enrolled through a virtual design. In the prospective study, cohorts were assigned on the basis of participant-reported clinical history obtained from a screening survey and a study questionnaire. Each participant in the prospective study had whole blood, serum and a nasopharyngeal or oropharyngeal swab collected by mobile phlebotomists. Over a roughly 2-month period, participants in the prospective study had the option of providing additional blood draws and questionnaires. Prospective study blood samples were shipped either frozen or at room temperature before DNA extraction. From the cysteine through the phenylalanine, the CDR3 covers 15 amino acids. Just the 45-base CDR3 DNA is kept, in frame starting at base 1. CDR1 and CDR2, looked up from the germline V gene, are KGHSH and LQKENI. V ends up 3 bases short and J 5 bases short, with an unmatched junction base count of 10.

Remarks on this clone: The antigen this receptor binds is unknown. Base qualities are missing; no much larger clone stands one base away.

The source material was PBMCs or T cells enriched from blood (not recorded which). The rearrangement joined TRBV18 to TRBJ2-7; the central 7 bases match TRBD1. The clonotype comes from a woman aged 25-40 years with acute COVID-19. The CDR3 protein: CASSPPGGNLHEQYF. The sequence in DNA is TGTGCCAGCTCACCCCCAGGGGGTAATTTGCACGAGCAGTACTTC.